This TCR beta chain was obtained from a study of shared clonotypes between healthy human individuals (dated by TCRdb to between 2020 and 2021). Regarding the study in general: A couple of women and three men aged 18 to 49 years were included in the cohort. Leukapheresis yielded between about 0.85 and 10 billion PBMCs per donor. For each donor, three plates each were used for CD4 naive and CD4 memory, two plates were used for CD8 naive, and one plate was used for CD8 memory. Libraries were prepared and TCR repertoires were sequenced by different laboratories using diverse techniques, in order to increase sequencing depth and limit assay-specific biases. To estimate repertoire size and how much clonotype sharing occurs between individuals, the study deeply sequenced the blood TCR repertoires of about 5 healthy adults. Results the study describes overall, beyond this receptor: Pairwise subsampling indicated that sequencing depth was expected to affect the degree of clonotype sharing among donors. Compared with non-shared clonotypes, the clonotypes found in all four sorted-subset donors had higher generation probabilities. Even with the large sequencing depth, rarefaction of the sorted-subset datasets indicated that sequencing was incomplete. Naive subsets generally had larger estimated clonotype richness than memory subsets did. The genetic and exposure-history diversity represented was limited by the small number of donors. When a few donors were compared, the shared fraction of clonotypes was 5% to 6.5% for naive CD4, around 3.6% for naive CD8, 2% to 2.5% for memory CD4, and less than 0.45% for memory CD8. Sampling was restricted to blood, and TCR repertoires in tissue are likely to differ from TCR repertoires in blood.

Using the deep immunoSEQ assay, multiplex PCR amplified TCR CDR3 regions from genomic DNA. For each cell subset, the extracted genomic DNA was distributed evenly across all wells of several immunoSEQ 96-well plates, and each plate served as one replicate. Each replicate PCR for sorted subsets received 200 ng genomic DNA, equal to roughly 30,000 T cell genomes. Purified libraries were quantified with a Qubit 3.0 fluorometer, sized on a Bioanalyzer 2100, and re-quantified with the KAPA Library Quantification kit. A separate single-read 150-cycle Illumina NextSeq 550 flow cell was used to sequence each immunoSEQ 96-well plate. In the source study's methods: Because the immunoSEQ output held only junctional sequences and lacked quality scores, the filtering could not match the filtering applied to full-length reads. Sequences were annotated with PyIR, a Python wrapper for IgBLAST v1.9, and V/J genes and CDR3 were assigned using IMGT germline references. Reads with weak V/J assignments (E-value above 1e-6), missing CDR3, stop codons, out-of-frame junctions, or ambiguous translated residues were removed. V3J clonotypes were defined as sequences sharing the same inferred V gene, J gene, and CDR3 amino acid sequence. The percentage overlap between two repertoires was calculated by dividing the number of shared unique clonotypes by the size of the smaller repertoire. Three approaches were used to assess repertoire richness: RTK rarefaction, the Chao1 estimator, and Recon v2.1 estimates of unobserved clonotypes. For all TCRbeta clonotypes obtained by the gDNA method from a handful of donors, generation probabilities were computed with OLGA. This is the immuneACCESS table as TCRdb keeps it, with only in-frame sequences that have V and J called. A part of the clones is gone; compared with another copy, unresolved V genes explain less than half, and the rest is unexplained. The V and J calls and the clone size are those of that table, but D and trimming were determined from the DNA. Counted in this sample were 2 million to 3 million clones; 93% of them appeared once. Approximately 0.37% of the sample goes to the ten largest clones.

The CDR3 runs 14 amino acids, cysteine and phenylalanine included. Of the read, only the CDR3 DNA is kept; its 42 bases are in frame from base 1. Taken from the germline V gene, the CDR1 and CDR2 loops are SNHLY and FYNNEI. The junction shows trimming of 6 bases on V and 3 bases on J, plus 14 bases between the germline ends. This clone was found a few times. Its antigen specificity is not known. No quality values exist for individual bases; no much larger clone is one base distant. Donors were healthy HIV-negative adults with no recently reported acute infections or vaccinations. Every donor was a Caucasian adult living in Nashville, Tennessee, USA. CD4+ T cells were enriched through magnetic negative selection, after which naive cells were positively selected on CD45RA and the remaining negative fraction served as the memory subset. Blood was collected by leukapheresis, and PBMCs were isolated by Ficoll-Histopaque density gradient centrifugation and then cryopreserved in liquid nitrogen vapor phase. Purity and quantity of every magnetically sorted T cell population were checked by analytical flow cytometry. From each sorted fraction, genomic DNA was isolated and quantified by UV absorbance on a Nanodrop 2000c.

The receptor's source is a man between 18 and 35 years old in good health. Some clones in this sample may be carry-over from other donors' samples. Sequencing was done on a sample of naive CD4+ T cells from PBMCs. In the paper's terms, the cell subset or site label means: CD45RA+ positively selected. Rearrangement joined TRBV2 to TRBJ1-1; a tentative D match to TRBD1 spans 5 bases. CDR3 sequence: CASRSALGDTEAFF. The sequenced DNA: TGTGCCAGCAGATCGGCCCTGGGGGACACTGAAGCTTTCTTT.